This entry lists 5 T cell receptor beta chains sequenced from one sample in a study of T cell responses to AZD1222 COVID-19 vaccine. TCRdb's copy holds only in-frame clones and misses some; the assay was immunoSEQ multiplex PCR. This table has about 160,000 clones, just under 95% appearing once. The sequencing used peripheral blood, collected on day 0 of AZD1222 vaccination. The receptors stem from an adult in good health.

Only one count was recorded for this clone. Written as DNA, the CDR3 is TGTGCCAGCTCATCCCGGGACAGGACTAACTATGGCTACACCTTC. Protein: CASSSRDRTNYGYTF. The genes are TRBV18 and TRBJ1-2, with TRBD1 identical over 8 bases. There are 15 residues in the CDR3. Germline V gene sequence: CDR1 KGHSH, CDR2 LQKENI. The ends lost 5 bases at V and 0 bases at J; junction bases unmatched: 5.

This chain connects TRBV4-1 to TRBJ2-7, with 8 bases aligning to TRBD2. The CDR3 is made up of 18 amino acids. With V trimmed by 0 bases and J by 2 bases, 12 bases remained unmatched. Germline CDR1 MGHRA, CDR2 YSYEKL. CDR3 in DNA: TGCGCCAGCAGCCAAGAAGAGGGGCTAGCGGGCCTTACCTACGAGCAGTACTTC. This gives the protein CASSQEEGLAGLTYEQYF.

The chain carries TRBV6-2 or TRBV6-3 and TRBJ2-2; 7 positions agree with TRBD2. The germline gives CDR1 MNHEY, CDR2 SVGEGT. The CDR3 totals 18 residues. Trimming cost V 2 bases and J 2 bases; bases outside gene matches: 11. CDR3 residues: CASSYPGGSGVNTGELFF. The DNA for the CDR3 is TGTGCCAGCAGTTACCCTGGTGGCAGCGGGGTAAACACCGGGGAGCTGTTTTTT.

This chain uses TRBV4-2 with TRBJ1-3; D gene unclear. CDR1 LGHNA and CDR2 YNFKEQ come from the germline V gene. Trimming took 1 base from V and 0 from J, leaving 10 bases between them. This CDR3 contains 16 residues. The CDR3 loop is CASSQAEAHSGNTIYF. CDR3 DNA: TGTGCCAGCAGCCAAGCGGAGGCGCACTCTGGAAACACCATATATTTT.

The CDR3 spells CASSPRNSYEQYF. In nucleotides, the CDR3 is TGTGCCAGCAGCCCCAGGAACTCCTACGAGCAGTACTTC. V usage is TRBV27 and J usage is TRBJ2-7; D gene unclear. The CDR3 loop spans 13 amino acids. V was cut by 6 bases and J by 0 bases, with 9 bases left in between. From germline, CDR1 is MNHEY and CDR2 SMNVEV (reference sequence).